The clone carrying this TCR beta chain was observed a handful of times. For the second PCR, which ran for about 6 to 12 cycles, a sample-barcoded 5' primer and a J-beta primer mix were used. TCRdb reprocessed the 5' RACE reads with MiXCR, giving one entry per CDR3 protein. The data contain approximately 1.5 million distinct CDR3 sequences, roughly 43% of them singletons. Germline lookup yields CDR1 LGHNA and CDR2 YSLEER. The CDR3 length is 15 residues. The J segment lost 9 bases and the V segment lost 3 bases, leaving 9 bases of the junction unmatched. Total RNA, at least 5 micrograms per sample, came from PBMCs. This sample is part of a study of blood T cells in healthy people across ages.

The gene calls are TRBV4-3 and TRBJ2-7; 12 bases match TRBD2. The TCR comes from a woman under 30 in good health. Sequenced input: blood. The CDR3 DNA sequence: TGCGCCAGCAGCCAGACTAGCGGGAGTCTCTTCGTGCAGTACTTC. Its protein is CASSQTSGSLFVQYF.